This TCR beta chain was retrieved from a study of graft-versus-host responses after intestinal transplantation. Overall study results and limits: Individuals who had graft-donor T cell macrochimerism had allografts that showed high graft-versus-host to host-versus-graft clonal ratios.

V lost 5 bases, J lost 4 bases, and 11 bases lay in between. The germline V gene has CDR1 SGHTA and CDR2 FQGNSA. The CDR3 loop spans 13 amino acids. Intraepithelial and lamina propria lymphocytes were freed from processed graft tissue. Comments on this clone: Its antigen remains unknown.

Sequencing used immunoSEQ multiplex PCR; TCRdb keeps in-frame clones, though not all of them. Of about 22,000 clones listed, roughly four fifths were seen once; the top ten hold around 3%. The chain uses TRBV7-2 and TRBJ1-1; no definite D call. The receptor was derived from a human patient who received an intestinal transplant, so some T cells may come from the graft donor. Sample: ileum tissue, taken 12 days after intestinal transplant. The CDR3 DNA is TGTGCCAGCAGCGGCCGGGTCGTCACTGAAGCTTTCTTT. It codes for CASSGRVVTEAFF.